This passage covers 21 T cell receptor beta chains from one sample sequenced in a study of blood T cell repertoires in COVID-19. The assay was immunoSEQ multiplex PCR, and TCRdb's table has in-frame clones only and misses some. The table shows 65,000 to 85,000 clones, with roughly nine tenths occurring only once. Input material: peripheral blood. Source of these receptors: a man aged 45-65 years with active COVID-19.

This clone has a handful of counts. V is TRBV7-2 and J is TRBJ1-3, with D unresolved. V gave up 1 base and J gave up 1 base, with 11 bases separating them. The CDR3 has 16 amino acids. In germline, CDR1 is SGHTA, CDR2 FQGNSA. CDR3 region: CASSLGMRGSGNTIYF. The CDR3 region has the DNA TGTGCCAGCAGCTTAGGGATGCGAGGATCTGGAAACACCATATATTTT.

The chain combines TRBV29-1 with TRBJ2-1; perhaps TRBD1 as D (5 bases). This CDR3 is 14 amino acids long. Germline values: CDR1 SQVTM, CDR2 ANQGSEA. The V end lost 1 base, the J end lost 5 bases, and 12 bases lay between the germline ends. The CDR3 loop is CSVEGWGGHNEQFF. Here the CDR3 DNA reads TGCAGCGTTGAAGGTTGGGGCGGACACAATGAGCAGTTCTTC.

J is TRBJ1-1 and V is TRBV5-1; a possible D gene is TRBD1 (5 bases). Trimming took 4 bases from V and 1 from J, leaving 14 bases between them. This CDR3 contains 15 residues. Germline CDR1 SGHRS, CDR2 YFSETQ. CDR3 sequence reads: CASSTSGPTNTEAFF. The CDR3 DNA follows: TGCGCCAGCAGCACGTCAGGGCCAACGAACACTGAAGCTTTCTTT. Full variable domain (missing parts from reference TRBV5-1 and TRBJ1-1): KAGVTQTPRYLIKTRGQQVTLSCSPISGHRSVSWYQQTPGQGLQFLFEYFSETQRNKGNFPGRFSGRQFSNSRSEMNVSTLELGDSALYLCASSTSGPTNTEAFFGQGTRLTVV.

This chain connects TRBV5-8 to TRBJ2-1; D unresolved. The germline CDR1 and CDR2 sequences are SGHTS and YDEGEE. The V and J ends lost 4 bases and 9 bases respectively, with 8 bases between them. This CDR3 is 11 amino acids long. The DNA for the CDR3 is TGTGCCAGCAGCCCCCTTCTTGAGCAGTTCTTC. It encodes CASSPLLEQFF.

This chain joins TRBV4-1 and TRBJ2-7, with TRBD1 matching 10 bases. CDR1 is MGHRA and CDR2 is YSYEKL in the germline V gene. CDR3 size: 15 residues. V was clipped by 2 bases and J by 3 bases; unmatched bases: 4. The CDR3 nucleotides are TGCGCCAGCAGCCAAAGGGGACAGGGGTACTACGAGCAGTACTTC. It codes for CASSQRGQGYYEQYF.

V and J are TRBV6-5 and TRBJ2-7; D possibly corresponds to TRBD2 (6 bases). V was pared by 2 bases and J by 2 bases, with 10 bases between. This CDR3 region has 14 residues. The germline V gene encodes CDR1 MNHEY and CDR2 SVGAGI. CDR3 sequence: CASSYDRGTYEQYF. The CDR3 coding sequence is TGTGCCAGCAGTTACGACCGGGGGACCTACGAGCAGTACTTC.

The CDR3 coding sequence is TGTGCCAGCAGCGTAGGACAGGGGGCGTATGGAAACACCATATATTTT. Amino acids: CASSVGQGAYGNTIYF. The gene calls are TRBV9 and TRBJ1-3, with TRBD1 matching 10 bases. Germline-derived CDR1 and CDR2 are SGDLS and YYNGEE. The CDR3 contains 16 residues. V dropped 0 bases and J dropped 3; count of bases not matched to a gene: 3. Full variable domain (remainder filled in from reference TRBV9 and TRBJ1-3): DSGVTQTPKHLITATGQRVTLRCSPRSGDLSVYWYQQSLDQGLQFLIQYYNGEERAKGNILERFSAQQFPDLHSELNLSSLELGDSALYFCASSVGQGAYGNTIYFGEGSWLTVV.

J is TRBJ2-2 and V is TRBV5-1, with D perhaps TRBD1 (5 bases). V was trimmed by 0 bases and J by 3 bases, leaving 6 bases between them. This CDR3 is 14 amino acids long. Germline V CDR1 and CDR2: SGHRS, YFSETQ. This CDR3 reads CASSLARDTGELFF. The DNA for the CDR3 is TGCGCCAGCAGCTTGGCCAGGGACACCGGGGAGCTGTTTTTT.

Details on this clone: Germline is not matched at one junction end, which may reflect a read error. Here the CDR3 reads CASSEAGHSLNTDTQYF. CDR3 nucleotide sequence: TGTGCCAGTAGCGAGGCAGGACATTCACTAAACACAGATACGCAGTATTTT. The chain combines TRBV9 with TRBJ2-3, with D perhaps assigned TRBD1 or TRBD2 (5 bases each). The germline gives CDR1 SGDLS, CDR2 YYNGEE. The CDR3 contains 17 residues.

Relative to its sample, this clone is large (0.1 to 1%). The rearrangement links TRBV3-1 (or the pseudogene TRBV3-2) to TRBJ2-3; 7 bases are shared with TRBD1. Unmatched junction bases numbered 14, after V lost 1 base and J lost 1 base. The CDR3 extends over 19 amino acids. The germline V gene encodes CDR1 LGHDT and CDR2 YNNKEL (reference sequence). This CDR3 reads CASSQVPSSTGDGTDTQYF. As DNA, the CDR3 is TGTGCCAGCAGCCAAGTTCCCTCCTCAACAGGGGATGGCACAGATACGCAGTATTTT.

In DNA form, the CDR3 reads TGTGCCAGCTCACCGATCTGGCAGTCGAACACCGGGGAGCTGTTTTTT. Its translation is CASSPIWQSNTGELFF. The chain is built from TRBV18 and TRBJ2-2; D is undetermined. The CDR3 is 16 residues long. CDR1 KGHSH and CDR2 LQKENI come from the germline V gene. Trimming removed 3 bases at V and 0 bases at J, with 11 bases between.

The chain recombines TRBV6-2 or TRBV6-3 with TRBJ2-7, with 8 bases aligning to TRBD2. The length of the CDR3 is 16 residues. Germline lookup yields CDR1 MNHEY and CDR2 SVGEGT. Trimming cost V 0 bases and J 4 bases; bases outside gene matches: 8. In DNA, the CDR3 is TGTGCCAGCAGTTACTCCCTCCGGGAGGGGGGATACGAGCAGTACTTC. Residues: CASSYSLREGGYEQYF.

The V call is TRBV6-5, the J call TRBJ1-1, with TRBD1 identical over 7 bases. The V gene end was trimmed by 8 bases and the J gene end by 6 bases; junction bases not matched to a gene: 9. The CDR3 loop spans 13 amino acids. Germline V CDR1 and CDR2: MNHEY, SVGAGI. CDR3 nucleotide sequence: TGTGCCAGCGCAGACAGGGTTGAGGCTGAAGCTTTCTTT. Translating gives CASADRVEAEAFF.

The chain carries TRBV4-1 and TRBJ1-6; D not resolved. V was shortened by 0 bases and J by 4 bases, with 13 bases between the two germline ends. CDR1 MGHRA and CDR2 YSYEKL come from the germline V gene. This CDR3 has 17 residues. The CDR3 is CASSQDLERLYNSPLHF. The CDR3 nucleotides are TGCGCCAGCAGCCAAGATCTTGAGAGACTTTATAATTCACCCCTCCACTTT.

V gene TRBV29-1 combines with J gene TRBJ1-2, with D tentatively TRBD1 (6 bases). Germline V gene data show CDR1 as SQVTM and CDR2 as ANQGSEA. The CDR3 covers 14 residues. V was trimmed by 7 bases and J by 7 bases, leaving 22 bases between them. The CDR3 loop is CSANGGQHRAGYTF. CDR3 nucleotide sequence: TGCAGCGCAAATGGGGGACAACACAGGGCTGGCTACACCTTC.

The gene calls are TRBV6-5 and TRBJ2-1; D possibly corresponds to TRBD1 (5 bases). Per the germline V gene, CDR1 is MNHEY and CDR2 is SVGAGI. The CDR3 has 15 residues. Trimming removed 7 bases at V and 1 base at J, with 14 bases between. CDR3 DNA: TGTGCCAGCACCCAGGGCTTAAGGTCCTACAATGAGCAGTTCTTC. Translation gives CASTQGLRSYNEQFF.

CDR3 nucleotide sequence: TGTGCCAGCAGCAAAAGAACCGGGACTGCCAACAATGAGCAGTTCTTC. Translated: CASSKRTGTANNEQFF. This sequence joins TRBV11-2 and TRBJ2-1; TRBD2 is a possible D gene (6 bases). Germline CDR1 reads SGHAT; CDR2 reads FQNNGV. The V end was cut by 5 bases, the J end by 5 bases, with 19 bases between. The CDR3 has 16 amino acids.

This clone has a single count. This chain uses TRBV7-9 with TRBJ2-1; 7 positions match TRBD1. The CDR3 length is 15 residues. V trimming: 1 base; J trimming: 7 bases; junction bases outside the gene matches: 7. Germline CDR1 reads SEHNR; CDR2 reads FQNEAQ (reference sequence). CDR3 protein: CASSLDRQGSNEQFF. DNA of the CDR3: TGTGCCAGCAGCTTAGATAGACAGGGAAGTAATGAGCAGTTCTTC.

The chain carries TRBV7-9 and TRBJ1-6, with 7 bases matching TRBD1. The CDR3 covers 17 residues. J gave up 9 bases and V 4 bases, and 15 bases lay outside the gene matches. Germline V lookup: CDR1 SEHNR, CDR2 FQNEAQ (reference sequence). CDR3 DNA: TGTGCCAGCAGCTCGCCGCTGCAGACAGGGTTGGCTTCACCCCTCCACTTT. This encodes CASSSPLQTGLASPLHF.

This clone was counted only a few times. The chain links TRBV5-1 to TRBJ1-2; D possibly corresponds to TRBD1 (5 bases). CDR3 size: 12 residues. Germline CDR1 is SGHRS and CDR2 is YFSETQ. Between the trimmed V and J ends, which lost 4 bases and 6 bases, there was a span of 10 bases. CDR3 loop: CASSGQGNGYTF. CDR3 coding DNA: TGCGCCAGCAGCGGCCAGGGAAATGGCTACACCTTC.

The chain joins TRBV7-9 to TRBJ2-2; 7 nucleotides agree with TRBD1. The CDR3 runs 17 residues. The germline V gene has CDR1 SEHNR and CDR2 FQNEAQ (reference sequence). With 2 bases clipped from V and 4 bases from J, the junction kept 10 bases outside the gene matches. As DNA, the CDR3 is TGTGCCAGCAGCTTACGCCAAACAGGGGACGGCACCGGGGAGCTGTTTTTT. Amino acid sequence: CASSLRQTGDGTGELFF.